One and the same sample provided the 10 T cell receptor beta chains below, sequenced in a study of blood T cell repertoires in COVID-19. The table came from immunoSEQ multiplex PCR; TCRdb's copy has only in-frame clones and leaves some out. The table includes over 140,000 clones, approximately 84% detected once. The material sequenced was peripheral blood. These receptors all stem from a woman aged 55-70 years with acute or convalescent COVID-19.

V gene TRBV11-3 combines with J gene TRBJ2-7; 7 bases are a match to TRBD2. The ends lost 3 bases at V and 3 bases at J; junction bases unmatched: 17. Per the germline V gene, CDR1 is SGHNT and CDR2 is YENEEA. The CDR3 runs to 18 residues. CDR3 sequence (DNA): TGTGCCAGCAGCTTCTTCGGTAGGGGAGCGGGAAGAAACTACGAGCAGTACTTC. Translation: CASSFFGRGAGRNYEQYF.

CDR3 protein: CASSGGPPIGEQYF. In DNA form, the CDR3 reads TGCGCCAGCAGCGGCGGTCCACCAATCGGCGAGCAGTACTTC. This sequence joins TRBV5-1 and TRBJ2-7; unclear D gene. The germline V gene has CDR1 SGHRS and CDR2 YFSETQ. This CDR3 is 14 amino acids long. The V gene lost 4 bases and the J gene lost 6 bases, with 17 bases spanning the gap.

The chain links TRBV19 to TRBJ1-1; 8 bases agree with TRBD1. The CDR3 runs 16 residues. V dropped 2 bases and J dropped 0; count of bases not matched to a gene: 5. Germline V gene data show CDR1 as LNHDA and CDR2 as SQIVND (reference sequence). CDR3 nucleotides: TGTGCCAGTAGTATAAAGCAGGGGGCCGTGAACACTGAAGCTTTCTTT. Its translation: CASSIKQGAVNTEAFF.

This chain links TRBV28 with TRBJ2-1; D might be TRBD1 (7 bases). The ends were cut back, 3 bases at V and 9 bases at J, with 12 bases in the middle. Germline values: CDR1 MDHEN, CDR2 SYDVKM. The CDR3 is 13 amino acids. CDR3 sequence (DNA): TGTGCCAGCAGTTTCAGGGGGGTGGGTGAGCAGTTCTTC. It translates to CASSFRGVGEQFF. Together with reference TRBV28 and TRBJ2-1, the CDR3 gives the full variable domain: DVKVTQSSRYLVKRTGEKVFLECVQDMDHENMFWYRQDPGLGLRLIYFSYDVKMKEKGDIPEGYSVSREKKERFSLILESASTNQTSMYLCASSFRGVGEQFFGPGTRLTVL.

The CDR3 DNA reads as TGTGCCTGGACTCCGGGACTTTTAGGACAAGGCTACACCTTC. As protein: CAWTPGLLGQGYTF. The chain employs TRBV30 and TRBJ1-2, with D tentatively TRBD1 (5 bases). Trimming cost V 4 bases and J 8 bases, with 20 bases left between them. Per the germline V gene, CDR1 is GTSNPN and CDR2 is SVGIG (reference sequence). CDR3 length equals 14 residues.

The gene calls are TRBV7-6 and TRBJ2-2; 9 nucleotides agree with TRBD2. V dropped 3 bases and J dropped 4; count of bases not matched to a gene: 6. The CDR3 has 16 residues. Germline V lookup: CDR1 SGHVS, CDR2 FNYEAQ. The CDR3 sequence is CASSLSSGSTTGELFF. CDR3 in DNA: TGTGCCAGCAGCTTGAGTAGCGGGAGTACCACCGGGGAGCTGTTTTTT.

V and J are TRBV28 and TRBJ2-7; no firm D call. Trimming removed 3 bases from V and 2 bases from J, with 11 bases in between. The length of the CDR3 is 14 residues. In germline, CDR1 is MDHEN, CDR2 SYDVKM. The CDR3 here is CASSFPRVAYEQYF. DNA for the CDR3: TGTGCCAGCAGTTTCCCCCGAGTAGCCTACGAGCAGTACTTC.

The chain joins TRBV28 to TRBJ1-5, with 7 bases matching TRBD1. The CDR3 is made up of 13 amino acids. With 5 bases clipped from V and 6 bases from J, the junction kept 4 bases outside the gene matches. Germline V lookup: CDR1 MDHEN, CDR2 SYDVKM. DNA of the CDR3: TGTGCCAGCAGTCCCTCAGGGGGTCAGCCCCAGCATTTT. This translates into CASSPSGGQPQHF.

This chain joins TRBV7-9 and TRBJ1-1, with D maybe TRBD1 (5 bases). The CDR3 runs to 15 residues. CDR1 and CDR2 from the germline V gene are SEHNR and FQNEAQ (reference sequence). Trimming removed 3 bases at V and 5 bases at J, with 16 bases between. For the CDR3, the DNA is TGTGCCAGCAGCTTTGACTTGACGGGGGGGACTGAAGCTTTCTTT. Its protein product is CASSFDLTGGTEAFF.

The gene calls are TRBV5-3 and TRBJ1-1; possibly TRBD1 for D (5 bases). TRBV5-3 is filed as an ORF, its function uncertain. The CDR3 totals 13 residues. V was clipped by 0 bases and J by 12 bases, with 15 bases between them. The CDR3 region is CARSLEGQGGTFF. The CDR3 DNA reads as TGTGCCAGAAGCTTGGAGGGGCAGGGTGGAACTTTCTTT.